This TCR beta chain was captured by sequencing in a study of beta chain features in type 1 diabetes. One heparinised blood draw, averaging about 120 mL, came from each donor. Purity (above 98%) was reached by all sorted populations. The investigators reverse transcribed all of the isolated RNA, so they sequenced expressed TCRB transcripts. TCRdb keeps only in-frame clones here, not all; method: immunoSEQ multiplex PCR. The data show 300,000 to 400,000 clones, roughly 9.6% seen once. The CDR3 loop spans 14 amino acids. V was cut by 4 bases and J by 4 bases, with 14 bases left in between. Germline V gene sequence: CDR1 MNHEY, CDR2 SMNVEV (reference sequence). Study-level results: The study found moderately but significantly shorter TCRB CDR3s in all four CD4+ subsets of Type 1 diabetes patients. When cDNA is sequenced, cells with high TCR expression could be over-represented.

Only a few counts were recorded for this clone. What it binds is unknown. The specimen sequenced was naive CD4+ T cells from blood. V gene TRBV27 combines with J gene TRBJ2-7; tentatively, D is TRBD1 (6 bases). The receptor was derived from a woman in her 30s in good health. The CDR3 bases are TGTGCCAGCAGTTCCGGGGCCACAGGGTACGAGCAGTACTTC. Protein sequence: CASSSGATGYEQYF.